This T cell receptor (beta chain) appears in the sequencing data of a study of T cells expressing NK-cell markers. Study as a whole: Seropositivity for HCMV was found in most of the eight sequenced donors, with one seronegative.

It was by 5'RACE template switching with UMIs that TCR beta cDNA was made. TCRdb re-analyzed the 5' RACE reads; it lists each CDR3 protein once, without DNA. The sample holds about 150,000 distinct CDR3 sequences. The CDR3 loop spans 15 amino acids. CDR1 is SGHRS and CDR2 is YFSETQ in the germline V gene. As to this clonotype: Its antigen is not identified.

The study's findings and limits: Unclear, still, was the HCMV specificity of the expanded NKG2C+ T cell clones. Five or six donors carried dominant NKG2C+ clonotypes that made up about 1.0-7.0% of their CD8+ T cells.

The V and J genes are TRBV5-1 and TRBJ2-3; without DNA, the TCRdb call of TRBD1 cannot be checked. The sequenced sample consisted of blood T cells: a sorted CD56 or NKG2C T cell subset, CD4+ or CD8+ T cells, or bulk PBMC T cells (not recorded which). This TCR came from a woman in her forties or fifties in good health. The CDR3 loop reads CASSLGAGHTDTQYF.